Presented here are 10 T cell receptor beta chains from one specimen sequenced in a study of CD4 T cells in relation to SARS-CoV-2 and coronaviruses. Unexposed donor CD4+ T cells date from about 2010-2019, before the COVID-19 pandemic. The data were produced by immunoSEQ multiplex PCR, yet TCRdb's version contains in-frame clones alone and is incomplete. The table records approximately 70,000 clones, more than 85% of them present only once. Sample: naive CD4+ T cells from PBMCs. Noted subset: naive CD4+ T cells isolated by negative enrichment. The source is a human donor in good health.

This chain joins TRBV29-1 and TRBJ2-7; D may be TRBD1 (5 bases). The CDR3 sequence is 12 residues long. V was clipped by 6 bases and J by 2 bases, with 11 bases between them. Germline V gene data show CDR1 as SQVTM and CDR2 as ANQGSEA. Here the CDR3 reads CSVQVPAYEQYF. The CDR3 region has the DNA TGCAGCGTACAGGTCCCTGCCTACGAGCAGTACTTC.

The chain links TRBV5-6 to TRBJ1-4, with TRBD1 identical over 8 bases. The CDR3 runs to 15 residues. V was clipped by 3 bases and J by 2 bases; unmatched bases: 3. Germline lookup yields CDR1 SGHDT and CDR2 YYEEEE. The CDR3 is CASSSRTGTNEKLFF. The CDR3 DNA follows: TGTGCCAGCAGCTCTCGGACAGGGACTAATGAAAAACTGTTTTTT.

The chain couples TRBV20-1 to TRBJ2-7; D gene ambiguous. The V end lost 2 bases, the J end lost 3 bases, and 2 bases lay between the germline ends. This CDR3 has 10 amino acids. Germline loops: CDR1 DFQATT, CDR2 SNEGSKA (reference sequence). Here the CDR3 reads CSARNYEQYF. The DNA for the CDR3 is TGCAGTGCTAGAAACTACGAGCAGTACTTC.

The chain joins TRBV7-3 to TRBJ1-4; TRBD1 might be the D (6 bases). The length of the CDR3 is 15 residues. Trimming pared 5 bases from V and 0 bases from J, leaving 10 bases between. Germline V gene lookup returns CDR1 SGHTA and CDR2 FQGTGA. The CDR3 DNA reads as TGTGCCAGCAGCCCAAGGGGGGCAACTAATGAAAAACTGTTTTTT. Translation gives CASSPRGATNEKLFF.

This clone was seen a single time. V usage is TRBV10-3 and J usage is TRBJ2-1; 11 bases match TRBD2. The CDR3 runs 14 residues. V lost 3 bases, J lost 8 bases, and 3 bases stayed unmatched. Germline loops: CDR1 ENHRY, CDR2 SYGVKD. In DNA, the CDR3 is TGTGCCATCAGTGATAGCGGGAGGGCCGATGAGCAGTTCTTC. This translates into CAISDSGRADEQFF.

V gene TRBV3-1 (or the pseudogene TRBV3-2) combines with J gene TRBJ1-3, with 7 bases lining up with TRBD1. With 5 bases clipped from V and 0 bases from J, the junction kept 7 bases outside the gene matches. Germline V gene sequence: CDR1 LGHDT, CDR2 YNNKEL (reference sequence). The CDR3 length is 16 residues. The DNA for the CDR3 is TGTGCCAGCAGCGGACGGGACAGTAGCTCTGGAAACACCATATATTTT. It yields the protein CASSGRDSSSGNTIYF.

The chain combines TRBV11-2 with TRBJ2-5; the D gene is possibly TRBD2 (6 bases). V was trimmed by 1 base and J by 1 base, leaving 10 bases between them. Looked up from germline, CDR1 is SGHAT and CDR2 is FQNNGV. The length of the CDR3 is 15 residues. CDR3 amino acids: CASSLGGVGQETQYF. Written as DNA, the CDR3 is TGTGCCAGCAGCTTAGGCGGGGTGGGCCAAGAGACCCAGTACTTC.

Concerning this clone: Compared with germline, one end of the junction differs, possibly owing to a read error. The J gene is TRBJ1-1, the V gene TRBV19; no firm D call. Germline V gives CDR1 LNHDA, CDR2 SQIVND (reference sequence). The CDR3 length is 14 residues. CDR3 DNA sequence: TGTGCCAGTAGTATAGATCAAGGGTACTCTGAAACTTTCTTT. Protein product: CASSIDQGYSETFF.

The J gene is TRBJ2-3, the V gene TRBV28; 7 bases are shared with TRBD1. V trimming: 4 bases; J trimming: 3 bases; junction bases outside the gene matches: 7. The CDR3 consists of 15 residues. The V gene's germline CDR1 is MDHEN and CDR2 SYDVKM. The CDR3: CASSSSTGLTDTQYF. CDR3 sequence (DNA): TGTGCCAGCAGTTCCTCGACAGGGCTTACAGATACGCAGTATTTT.

V gene TRBV19 combines with J gene TRBJ1-5, with D unclear. This CDR3 region has 14 residues. V lost 7 bases and J 4 bases, leaving 14 bases between the germline ends. The germline CDR1 and CDR2 sequences are LNHDA and SQIVND (reference sequence). CDR3 nucleotides: TGTGCCAGTAACCCCCTGGGCAGTAATCAGCCCCAGCATTTT. This gives the protein CASNPLGSNQPQHF.